Detailed here is one T cell receptor beta chain. What it binds is unknown. The data were taken from a study of CD8 T cells in ankylosing spondylitis. Construction of TCR beta libraries was performed using quantitative 5'-RACE with molecular barcodes. TCRdb ran MiXCR on the 5' RACE reads and lists one entry per CDR3 protein. The repertoire holds more than 400,000 distinct CDR3 sequences, with roughly 5.2% as singletons. Study-wide findings and caveats: A TCR beta motif of about eight highly homologous variants seemed to mark ankylosing spondylitis blood. The study looked at matched synovial fluid samples from ankylosing spondylitis patients. Disease-linked clones were reported to be significantly enriched there.

CDR3 length: 13 residues. Per germline, CDR1 SGHNT and CDR2 YENEEA. V was trimmed by 5 bases and J by 7 bases, leaving 12 bases between them. Sequences were obtained from blood, either unsorted or a sorted T cell fraction (not recorded which). This clonotype originated in a male donor with ankylosing spondylitis. The V and J genes are TRBV11-3 and TRBJ2-1; D ambiguous. The CDR3 protein is CASSTSEKNEQFF. DNA for the CDR3: TGTGCCAGCAGCACCTCAGAGAAAAATGAGCAGTTCTTC.